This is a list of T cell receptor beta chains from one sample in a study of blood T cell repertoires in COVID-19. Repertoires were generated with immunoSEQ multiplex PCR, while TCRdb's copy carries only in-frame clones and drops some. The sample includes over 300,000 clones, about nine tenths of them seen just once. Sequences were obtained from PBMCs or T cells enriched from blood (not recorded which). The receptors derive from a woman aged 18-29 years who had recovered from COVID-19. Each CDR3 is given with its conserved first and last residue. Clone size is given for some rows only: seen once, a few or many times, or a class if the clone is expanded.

cdr3_aa: CASSTAGGGDTQYF; clone_size: NA; j_call: TRBJ2-3; v_call: TRBV5-4
cdr3_aa: CASGFPGTGDRATEAFF; clone_size: NA; j_call: TRBJ1-1; v_call: TRBV12-5
cdr3_aa: CASSQDKGARTEAFF; clone_size: once; j_call: TRBJ1-1; v_call: TRBV3-1/TRBV3-2
cdr3_aa: CASSYGHLSNQPQHF; clone_size: once; j_call: TRBJ1-5; v_call: TRBV4-2
cdr3_aa: CASNRGRNNQPQHF; clone_size: NA; j_call: TRBJ1-5; v_call: TRBV2
cdr3_aa: CASSQFRTGPYEQYF; clone_size: NA; j_call: TRBJ2-7; v_call: TRBV14
cdr3_aa: CASSFFSEQYF; clone_size: NA; j_call: TRBJ2-7; v_call: TRBV12-3/TRBV12-4
cdr3_aa: CASSDGNQPQHF; clone_size: once; j_call: TRBJ1-5; v_call: TRBV10-1
cdr3_aa: CAWSIYTGSQPQHF; clone_size: NA; j_call: TRBJ1-5; v_call: TRBV30
cdr3_aa: CASSRPSNEQFF; clone_size: NA; j_call: TRBJ2-1; v_call: TRBV12-3/TRBV12-4
cdr3_aa: CASSVGRTANYGYTF; clone_size: NA; j_call: TRBJ1-2; v_call: TRBV9
cdr3_aa: CASSPSPTGTDTQYF; clone_size: NA; j_call: TRBJ2-3; v_call: TRBV5-1